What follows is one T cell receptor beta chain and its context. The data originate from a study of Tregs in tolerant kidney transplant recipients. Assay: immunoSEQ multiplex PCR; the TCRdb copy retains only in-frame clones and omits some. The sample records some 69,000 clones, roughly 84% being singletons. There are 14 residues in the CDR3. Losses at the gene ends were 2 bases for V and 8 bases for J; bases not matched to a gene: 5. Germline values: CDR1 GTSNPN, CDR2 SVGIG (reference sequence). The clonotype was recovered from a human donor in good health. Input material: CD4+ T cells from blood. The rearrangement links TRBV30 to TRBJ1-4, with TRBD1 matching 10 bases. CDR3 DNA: TGTGCCTGGAGTACCGGGACAGGGGTGGAAAAACTGTTTTTT. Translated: CAWSTGTGVEKLFF. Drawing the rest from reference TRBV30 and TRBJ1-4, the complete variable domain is SQTIHQWPATLVQPVGSPLSLECTVEGTSNPNLYWYRQAAGRGLQLLFYSVGIGQISSEVPQNLSASRPQDRQFILSSKKLLLSDSGFYLCAWSTGTGVEKLFFGSGTQLSVL.